Listed here are 17 T cell receptor beta chains from one sample, sequenced in a study of T cells in Graves' hyperthyroidism and ophthalmopathy. Amplification yielded TCR beta CDR3 regions, with RNA transcripts as the source. A first-round RT-PCR of the TCR CDR3 used the HTBI primer set. TCRdb called the multiplex PCR reads again in MiXCR, with one record for every CDR3 protein. The sample has about 400,000 distinct CDR3 sequences; approximately 16% are singletons. Sequencing was performed on blood. These receptors were obtained from a woman aged 55-69 years with Graves' ophthalmopathy.

This clonotype was counted a few times. The V call is TRBV7-9, the J call TRBJ1-2; unclear D gene. Germline values: CDR1 SEHNR, CDR2 FQNEAQ (reference sequence). The ends were cut back, 0 bases at V and 8 bases at J, with 13 bases in the middle. This CDR3 contains 14 residues. The CDR3 loop is CASSLAIREGGYTF. In DNA, the CDR3 is TGTGCCAGCAGCTTAGCGATCCGGGAGGGCGGCTACACCTTC.

This clonotype was recorded many times. The chain uses TRBV28 and TRBJ2-7; 9 nucleotides align to TRBD2. CDR3 size: 15 residues. The junction had 6 bases not matched to a gene; V was cut back by 5 bases and J by 1 base. Germline lookup yields CDR1 MDHEN and CDR2 SYDVKM. This CDR3 reads CASSVRLAESYEQYF. The CDR3 nucleotides are TGTGCCAGCAGTGTTAGACTAGCGGAATCCTACGAGCAGTACTTC.

This clonotype showed up just a few times. The V call is TRBV20-1, the J call TRBJ2-2, with D possibly TRBD2 on 6 matching bases. From germline, CDR1 is DFQATT and CDR2 SNEGSKA (reference sequence). Between the trimmed V and J ends, which lost 0 bases and 5 bases, there was a span of 13 bases. The length of the CDR3 is 15 residues. This CDR3 is CSAREGLARTGELFF. As DNA, the CDR3 is TGCAGTGCTAGAGAGGGTCTAGCGAGGACCGGGGAGCTGTTTTTT.

The gene calls are TRBV3-1 and TRBJ2-4; D is possibly TRBD2 (5 bases). Germline CDR1 reads LGHDT; CDR2 reads YNNKEL (reference sequence). This CDR3 has 16 residues. V lost 5 bases, J lost 2 bases, and 16 bases lay in between. Here the CDR3 reads CASSSREGWSKNIQYF. The CDR3 nucleotides are TGTGCCAGCAGCTCCCGGGAAGGGTGGTCCAAAAACATTCAGTACTTC. The entire variable domain, with the rest obtained from reference TRBV3-1 and TRBJ2-4, is as follows: DTAVSQTPKYLVTQMGNDKSIKCEQNLGHDTMYWYKQDSKKFLKIMFSYNNKELIINETVPNRFSPKSPDKAHLNLHINSLELGDSAVYFCASSSREGWSKNIQYFGAGTRLSVL.

The sample holds many counts of this clonotype. This sequence joins TRBV7-9 and TRBJ2-3, with 8 bases lining up with TRBD1. Germline trimming cut 4 bases from V and 0 bases from J; bases unmatched to any gene: 18. Germline values: CDR1 SEHNR, CDR2 FQNEAQ (reference sequence). The CDR3 spans 20 residues. The DNA of the CDR3 is TGTGCCAGCAGCTCCACGCCTACAGGGGGAGTGCCAGCTAGCACAGATACGCAGTATTTT. It is translated as CASSSTPTGGVPASTDTQYF.

There are a few counts of this clonotype. The chain has TRBV6-5 and TRBJ2-5; no definite D call. The CDR3 runs 14 residues. V gave up 0 bases and J gave up 5 bases, with 10 bases separating them. Germline CDR1 reads MNHEY; CDR2 reads SVGAGI. DNA of the CDR3: TGTGCCAGCAGTTACTCGAGAGCGCGGGAGACCCAGTACTTC. This sequence encodes CASSYSRARETQYF.

The chain joins TRBV28 to TRBJ2-2, with D uncertain. V was clipped by 6 bases and J by 5 bases, with 16 bases between them. The CDR3 extends over 15 amino acids. Germline lookup yields CDR1 MDHEN and CDR2 SYDVKM. As DNA, the CDR3 is TGTGCCAGCAGGCGCCCCCGTTCCGGGACCGGGGAGCTGTTTTTT. Translation: CASRRPRSGTGELFF.

The table lists this clonotype with many counts. The rearrangement joins TRBV28 to TRBJ2-3; 9 bases map to TRBD1. The CDR3 covers 15 residues. CDR1 is MDHEN, CDR2 SYDVKM, per germline. The ends lost 6 bases at V and 1 base at J; junction bases unmatched: 5. The CDR3 reads CASSQRTGGTDTQYF. The CDR3 DNA sequence: TGTGCCAGCAGCCAGCGGACAGGGGGCACAGATACGCAGTATTTT.

This clonotype has a count of ten or more. The gene calls are TRBV2 and TRBJ2-3; 15 bases match TRBD2. The CDR3 covers 18 residues. The germline V gene has CDR1 SNHLY and CDR2 FYNNEI. J gave up 4 bases and V 8 bases, and 13 bases lay outside the gene matches. CDR3 sequence: CASEDGLAGGPRADTQYF. In DNA form, the CDR3 reads TGTGCCAGCGAGGATGGACTAGCGGGAGGGCCTAGGGCAGATACGCAGTATTTT. Full variable domain (outside the CDR3, taken from reference TRBV2 and TRBJ2-3): EPEVTQTPSHQVTQMGQEVILRCVPISNHLYFYWYRQILGQKVEFLVSFYNNEISEKSEIFDDQFSVERPDGSNFTLKIRSTKLEDSAMYFCASEDGLAGGPRADTQYFGPGTRLTVL.

In its sample, this clonotype was seen many times. The chain has TRBV7-9 and TRBJ1-6; no firm D call. Trimming took off 5 bases at V and 10 bases at J, with 18 bases between the two ends. CDR3 length: 15 residues. CDR1 is SEHNR, CDR2 FQNEAQ, per germline (reference sequence). The CDR3 coding sequence is TGTGCCAGCAGCCCGGGGTCCCGGGGAGGATCACCCCTCCACTTT. Translating gives CASSPGSRGGSPLHF.

This clonotype was observed many times. The gene calls are TRBV18 and TRBJ1-1; D is perhaps TRBD1 (5 bases). Germline CDR1 KGHSH, CDR2 LQKENI. This CDR3 contains 16 residues. With 0 bases removed from V and 1 base from J, the gap between germline ends came to 12 bases. The CDR3 nucleotides are TGTGCCAGCTCACCACCGGGTCTACAGGCGAACACTGAAGCTTTCTTT. As protein: CASSPPGLQANTEAFF.

Worth noting for this clonotype: A much more abundant neighbour one base away suggests this may be a read error. The rearrangement links TRBV7-3 to TRBJ2-1, with a tentative D call TRBD2 (6 bases). V dropped 5 bases and J dropped 9 bases, with 17 bases sitting between them. The CDR3 loop spans 14 amino acids. Germline V gene lookup returns CDR1 SGHTA and CDR2 FQGTGA. In DNA, the CDR3 is TGTGCCAGCAGCCGGGGCCCCCTGGGGGGTGAGCAGTTCTTC. This translates into CASSRGPLGGEQFF.

V usage is TRBV29-1 and J usage is TRBJ2-2; D could derive from TRBD1 or TRBD2 (5 bases each). The CDR3 is 15 residues long. V lost 6 bases to trimming and J lost 5 bases, with 19 bases between them. Germline V gives CDR1 SQVTM, CDR2 ANQGSEA. The CDR3 sequence: CSVGGWGSLTGELFF. The CDR3 DNA follows: TGCAGCGTGGGCGGGTGGGGGTCCTTGACCGGGGAGCTGTTTTTT.

This clonotype was seen ten or more times. The rearrangement links TRBV5-1 to TRBJ2-2; perhaps TRBD2 as D (5 bases). The germline CDR1 and CDR2 sequences are SGHRS and YFSETQ. This CDR3 spans 14 amino acids. V lost 3 bases to trimming and J lost 3 bases, with 9 bases between them. The CDR3 here is CASSSGIDTGELFF. In nucleotides, the CDR3 is TGCGCCAGCAGCTCGGGGATCGACACCGGGGAGCTGTTTTTT.

This clonotype was seen many times. This chain uses TRBV28 with TRBJ2-1; 8 bases map to TRBD1. Per germline, CDR1 MDHEN and CDR2 SYDVKM. The CDR3 has 15 residues. Losses at the gene ends were 2 bases for V and 5 bases for J; bases not matched to a gene: 5. The CDR3 DNA reads as TGTGCCAGCAGTTTAGGGACAGGCCCTAACAATGAGCAGTTCTTC. Its protein product is CASSLGTGPNNEQFF.

This clonotype was counted at least ten times. The chain links TRBV6-5 to TRBJ2-5, with 8 bases that match TRBD1. J lost 7 bases, V lost 2 bases, and 6 bases had no gene match. This CDR3 comprises 14 residues. Germline CDR1 MNHEY, CDR2 SVGAGI. DNA of the CDR3: TGTGCCAGCAGTTACGGACAGGGTGGGGGGACCCAGTACTTC. Translated: CASSYGQGGGTQYF.

There are a few counts of this clonotype. The rearrangement joins TRBV24-1 to TRBJ2-1; the match to TRBD2 covers 9 bases. Trimming at V came to 1 base and at J to 8 bases, leaving 8 bases not matched to a gene. Germline V lookup: CDR1 KGHDR, CDR2 SFDVKD. This CDR3 contains 16 residues. The DNA of the CDR3 is TGTGCCACCAGTGATTTTTTAGCGGGAGATCGGTATGAGCAGTTCTTC. Translated, it gives CATSDFLAGDRYEQFF.